What follows are 23 T cell receptor beta chains derived from one specimen sequenced in a study of blood T cell repertoires in COVID-19. The table came from immunoSEQ multiplex PCR; TCRdb's copy has only in-frame clones and leaves some out. Of over 85,000 clones in the sample, around 84% are singletons; the top ten hold over 35%. Specimen: peripheral blood. The receptors come from a man older than 75 with acute or convalescent COVID-19.

This clone appeared a single time. CDR3 residues: CASKRDRFSPLHF. Here the CDR3 DNA reads TGTGCCAGTAAGCGGGACAGGTTTTCACCCCTCCACTTT. The rearrangement links TRBV19 to TRBJ1-6; 8 nucleotides match TRBD1. This CDR3 has 13 amino acids. Germline values: CDR1 LNHDA, CDR2 SQIVND (reference sequence). Trimming at V came to 7 bases and at J to 9 bases, leaving 5 bases not matched to a gene.

CDR3 sequence: CAWNREGNTEAFF. The CDR3 DNA is TGTGCCTGGAACAGGGAAGGGAACACTGAAGCTTTCTTT. The chain links TRBV30 to TRBJ1-1; D may be TRBD1 (6 bases). The CDR3 is 13 amino acids. Trimming stripped 4 bases from V and 1 base from J, with 10 bases between. The germline V gene has CDR1 GTSNPN and CDR2 SVGIG (reference sequence).

The J gene is TRBJ2-1, the V gene TRBV14; 7 bases map to TRBD1. This CDR3 has 15 residues. V shed 3 bases, J shed 9 bases, and the junction held 11 bases outside the gene matches. Germline V CDR1 and CDR2: SGHDN, FVKESK. The DNA of the CDR3 is TGTGCCAGCAGCCACAAGAATCAGGGGGTGGCTGAGCAGTTCTTC. Protein: CASSHKNQGVAEQFF.

The chain recombines TRBV27 with TRBJ2-1; D might be TRBD1 (6 bases). The V end was cut by 3 bases, the J end by 2 bases, with 11 bases between. Looked up from germline, CDR1 is MNHEY and CDR2 is SMNVEV (reference sequence). The CDR3 length is 15 residues. The CDR3 sequence is CASSFQGKAYNEQFF. The CDR3 nucleotides are TGTGCCAGCAGTTTTCAGGGGAAGGCCTACAATGAGCAGTTCTTC.

The V and J genes are TRBV27 and TRBJ1-1; 7 nucleotides agree with TRBD1. Germline values: CDR1 MNHEY, CDR2 SMNVEV (reference sequence). V lost 5 bases and J lost 0; bases outside the gene matches: 6. The CDR3 loop spans 15 amino acids. CDR3 loop: CASSPQGQVNTEAFF. The CDR3 DNA reads TGTGCCAGCAGTCCACAAGGACAGGTGAACACTGAAGCTTTCTTT.

V is TRBV7-2 and J is TRBJ2-3, with D tentatively TRBD1 (6 bases). This CDR3 is built from 17 residues. Trimming stripped 2 bases from V and 6 bases from J, with 21 bases between. The germline gives CDR1 SGHTA, CDR2 FQGNSA. CDR3 loop: CASSLPNRVGTKDTQYF. Written as DNA, the CDR3 is TGTGCCAGCAGCTTACCCAACAGGGTCGGTACAAAGGATACGCAGTATTTT.

This chain links TRBV7-2 with TRBJ2-3, with a possible D match to TRBD2 (5 bases). Germline V gene sequence: CDR1 SGHTA, CDR2 FQGNSA. This CDR3 has 14 residues. Deletions cut 5 bases from V and 2 bases from J, with 11 bases between. The CDR3 protein is CASSLSGITDTQYF. The CDR3 DNA sequence: TGTGCCAGCAGCCTTTCGGGGATCACAGATACGCAGTATTTT.

V usage is TRBV28 and J usage is TRBJ2-2; 8 bases match TRBD2. The junction had 6 bases not matched to a gene; V was cut back by 6 bases and J by 6 bases. The CDR3 spans 14 residues. The germline V gene encodes CDR1 MDHEN and CDR2 SYDVKM. In nucleotides, the CDR3 is TGTGCCAGCAGCCTCGGACTAGCCGCCGGGGAGCTGTTTTTT. This gives the protein CASSLGLAAGELFF. Full variable domain (remainder filled in from reference TRBV28 and TRBJ2-2): DVKVTQSSRYLVKRTGEKVFLECVQDMDHENMFWYRQDPGLGLRLIYFSYDVKMKEKGDIPEGYSVSREKKERFSLILESASTNQTSMYLCASSLGLAAGELFFGEGSRLTVL.

The CDR3 nucleotides read TGTGCCAGCAGCACTGGGACAGGGTCAGCTTTCTTT. This gives the protein CASSTGTGSAFF. The genes are TRBV9 and TRBJ1-1; TRBD1 matches at 9 bases. Trimming took 4 bases from V and 10 from J; bases not matched to a gene: 5. Germline V gives CDR1 SGDLS, CDR2 YYNGEE. The CDR3 spans 12 residues.

The chain joins TRBV5-4 to TRBJ2-6, with 7 bases lining up with TRBD1. V lost 0 bases and J lost 12; bases outside the gene matches: 12. The CDR3 runs 16 residues. Germline assignment: CDR1 SGHNT and CDR2 YYREEE (reference sequence). CDR3: CASSLGSRTGHRVLTF. The CDR3 bases are TGTGCCAGCAGCTTGGGGAGCAGGACAGGACATCGCGTCCTGACTTTC.

This clone appeared a single time. This chain uses TRBV5-4 with TRBJ2-3; 8 bases are shared with TRBD1. The trim removed 1 base at V and 2 bases at J, leaving 6 bases unmatched. There are 16 residues in the CDR3. Germline V CDR1 and CDR2: SGHNT, YYREEE (reference sequence). The CDR3 loop reads CASSLPRTGHTDTQYF. CDR3 nucleotides: TGTGCCAGCAGCTTGCCCAGGACAGGGCACACAGATACGCAGTATTTT.

The chain combines TRBV29-1 with TRBJ2-3; 7 positions match TRBD2. The V gene end was trimmed by 6 bases and the J gene end by 5 bases; junction bases not matched to a gene: 20. CDR1 SQVTM and CDR2 ANQGSEA come from the germline V gene. The CDR3 has 17 amino acids. The CDR3 nucleotides read TGCAGCGTCTGGGGGGTCGGGTCTAGCGGTGTCAAAGATACGCAGTATTTT. It specifies CSVWGVGSSGVKDTQYF.

The genes are TRBV5-1 and TRBJ1-3; 9 bases match TRBD1. Germline V CDR1 and CDR2: SGHRS, YFSETQ. Trimming removed 4 bases from V and 0 bases from J; junction bases left unmatched: 5. This CDR3 comprises 16 residues. The DNA of the CDR3 is TGCGCCAGCAGCGCGGACAGGGGTTTCTCTGGAAACACCATATATTTT. It yields the protein CASSADRGFSGNTIYF.

The chain combines TRBV12-3 or TRBV12-4 with TRBJ2-1; TRBD1 aligns across 8 bases. V dropped 11 bases and J dropped 10; count of bases not matched to a gene: 10. CDR3 length: 12 amino acids. The CDR3 DNA is TGTGCCTCCGGACAGGGTTTGGAGGAGCAGTTCTTC. It specifies CASGQGLEEQFF.

This clone was detected only once. This chain's CDR3 is CASSGGQGAVGELFF. CDR3 bases: TGCGCCAGCAGCGGAGGACAGGGGGCCGTCGGGGAGCTGTTTTTT. This chain joins TRBV5-1 and TRBJ2-2; 11 bases are shared with TRBD1. The CDR3 is made up of 15 amino acids. Per germline, CDR1 SGHRS and CDR2 YFSETQ. The V gene end was trimmed by 4 bases and the J gene end by 7 bases; junction bases not matched to a gene: 6.

CDR3 residues: CASSQDGGALQPQHF. CDR3 nucleotide sequence: TGCGCCAGCAGCCAGGACGGAGGCGCTCTTCAGCCCCAGCATTTT. The chain carries TRBV5-1 and TRBJ1-5; D is uncertain. The CDR3 contains 15 residues. Germline CDR1 is SGHRS and CDR2 is YFSETQ. V lost 4 bases, J lost 6 bases, and 17 bases lay in between.

This clone came up a few times. The genes are TRBV29-1 and TRBJ1-1, with 8 nucleotides matching TRBD1. V shed 7 bases and J 6 bases; nucleotides not matched to a gene: 10. The CDR3 totals 13 residues. Germline V lookup: CDR1 SQVTM, CDR2 ANQGSEA. CDR3 amino acids: CSANRGMGPEAFF. The CDR3 DNA reads as TGCAGCGCAAACAGGGGGATGGGACCTGAAGCTTTCTTT.

The genes are TRBV6-5 and TRBJ2-5, with TRBD1 matching 7 bases. CDR1 and CDR2 (germline): MNHEY, SVGAGI. The CDR3 sequence is 13 residues long. Trimming cost V 5 bases and J 2 bases; bases outside gene matches: 2. The CDR3 loop reads CASSRTGQETQYF. The CDR3 DNA is TGTGCCAGCAGTCGGACAGGACAAGAGACCCAGTACTTC.

This clone was seen only once. The gene calls are TRBV29-1 and TRBJ1-2; TRBD1 aligns across 7 bases. The ends lost 4 bases at V and 5 bases at J; junction bases unmatched: 7. The germline gives CDR1 SQVTM, CDR2 ANQGSEA. The length of the CDR3 is 13 residues. In DNA form, the CDR3 reads TGCAGCGTTGGGGACAGCGGTGATTATGGCTACACCTTC. It is translated as CSVGDSGDYGYTF.

The chain couples TRBV29-1 to TRBJ1-1; TRBD1 is a possible D gene (6 bases). The CDR3 sequence is 14 residues long. V lost 6 bases and J lost 1, with 15 bases in between. Germline V gives CDR1 SQVTM, CDR2 ANQGSEA. CDR3 in DNA: TGCAGCGTCCTCTCCCAGGGGCAGAACACTGAAGCTTTCTTT. This gives the protein CSVLSQGQNTEAFF.

This sequence joins TRBV27 and TRBJ2-3, with a possible D match to TRBD1 (5 bases). V lost 0 bases, J lost 2 bases, and 9 bases lay in between. From germline, CDR1 is MNHEY and CDR2 SMNVEV (reference sequence). The CDR3 is made up of 15 amino acids. CDR3 bases: TGTGCCAGCAGTTTATCAGGGGTCCCCACAGATACGCAGTATTTT. Its translation is CASSLSGVPTDTQYF.

The V call is TRBV6-5, the J call TRBJ1-2; a weak D match, TRBD1 (5 bases). The CDR3 is 16 residues long. V lost 4 bases, J lost 6 bases, and 21 bases lay in between. In germline, CDR1 is MNHEY, CDR2 SVGAGI. The CDR3 is CASSSPNLQVGHGYTF. In nucleotides, the CDR3 is TGTGCCAGCAGTTCGCCTAATCTACAGGTTGGCCATGGCTACACCTTC.

The V call is TRBV6-5, the J call TRBJ2-7, with TRBD1 matching over 7 bases. The CDR3 length is 14 residues. Germline V CDR1 and CDR2: MNHEY, SVGAGI. V was clipped by 6 bases and J by 5 bases; unmatched bases: 10. The CDR3 bases are TGTGCCAGCAGACGGACAGGATATTTGCACGAGCAGTACTTC. Protein product: CASRRTGYLHEQYF.